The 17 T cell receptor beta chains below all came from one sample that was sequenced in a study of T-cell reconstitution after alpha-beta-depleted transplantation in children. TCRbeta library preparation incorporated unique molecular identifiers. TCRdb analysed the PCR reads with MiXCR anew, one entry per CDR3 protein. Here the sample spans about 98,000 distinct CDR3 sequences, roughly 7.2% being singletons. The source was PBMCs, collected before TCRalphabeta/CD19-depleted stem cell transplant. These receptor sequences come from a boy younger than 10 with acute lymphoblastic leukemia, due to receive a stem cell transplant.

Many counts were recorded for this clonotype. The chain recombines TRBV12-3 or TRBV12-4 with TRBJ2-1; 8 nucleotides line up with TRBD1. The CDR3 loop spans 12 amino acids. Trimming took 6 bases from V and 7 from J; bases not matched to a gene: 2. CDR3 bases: TGTGCCAGCAGCGACAGGGGAAATGAGCAGTTCTTC. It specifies CASSDRGNEQFF.

The CDR3 region is CASSQWASGGHSTDTQYF. The CDR3 DNA follows: TGTGCCAGCTCTCAGTGGGCTAGCGGGGGGCACAGCACAGATACGCAGTATTTT. This chain connects TRBV11-2 to TRBJ2-3; 11 bases map to TRBD2. Trimming removed 8 bases from V and 0 bases from J; junction bases left unmatched: 13. This CDR3 has 18 residues. Germline loops: CDR1 SGHAT, CDR2 FQNNGV.

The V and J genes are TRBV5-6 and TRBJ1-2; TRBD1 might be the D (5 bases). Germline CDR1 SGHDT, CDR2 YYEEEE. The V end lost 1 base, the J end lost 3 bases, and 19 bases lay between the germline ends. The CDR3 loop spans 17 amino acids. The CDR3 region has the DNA TGTGCCAGCAGCTTGTTGGCCCGGGACCCAGCACACTATGGCTACACCTTC. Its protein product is CASSLLARDPAHYGYTF.

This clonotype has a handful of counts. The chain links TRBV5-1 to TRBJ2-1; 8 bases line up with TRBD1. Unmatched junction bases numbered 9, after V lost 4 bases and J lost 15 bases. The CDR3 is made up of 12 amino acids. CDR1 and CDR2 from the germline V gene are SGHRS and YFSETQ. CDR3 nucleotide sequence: TGCGCCAGCAGCACCGGACAGGGAGCGTGGTTCTTC. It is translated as CASSTGQGAWFF.

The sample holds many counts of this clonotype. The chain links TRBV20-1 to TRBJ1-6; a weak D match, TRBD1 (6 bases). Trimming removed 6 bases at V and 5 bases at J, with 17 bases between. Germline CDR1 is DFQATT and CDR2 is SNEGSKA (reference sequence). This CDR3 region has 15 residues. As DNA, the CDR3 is TGCAGTGCCCCACAGGGTACCCAAAATAATTCACCCCTCCACTTT. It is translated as CSAPQGTQNNSPLHF.

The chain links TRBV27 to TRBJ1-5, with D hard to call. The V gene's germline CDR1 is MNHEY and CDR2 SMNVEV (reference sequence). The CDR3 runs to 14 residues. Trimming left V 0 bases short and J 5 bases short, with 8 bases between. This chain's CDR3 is CASSLSLTHQPQHF. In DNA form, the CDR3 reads TGTGCCAGCAGTTTATCCCTGACCCATCAGCCCCAGCATTTT.

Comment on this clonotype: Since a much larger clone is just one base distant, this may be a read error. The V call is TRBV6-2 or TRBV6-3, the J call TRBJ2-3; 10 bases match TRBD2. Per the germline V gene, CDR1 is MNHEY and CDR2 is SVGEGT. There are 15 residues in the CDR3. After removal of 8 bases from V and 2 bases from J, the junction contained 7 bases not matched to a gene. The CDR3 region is CASGIGTSDTDTQYF. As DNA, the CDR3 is TGTGCCAGCGGTATCGGGACTAGCGACACAGATACGCAGTATTTT.

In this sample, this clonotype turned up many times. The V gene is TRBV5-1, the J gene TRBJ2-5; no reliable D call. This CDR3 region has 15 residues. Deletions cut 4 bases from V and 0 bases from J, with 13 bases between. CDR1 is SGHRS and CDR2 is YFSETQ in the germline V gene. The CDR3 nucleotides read TGCGCCAGCAGCCCCGGTGGCAGGAACCAAGAGACCCAGTACTTC. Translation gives CASSPGGRNQETQYF. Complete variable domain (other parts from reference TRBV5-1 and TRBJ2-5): KAGVTQTPRYLIKTRGQQVTLSCSPISGHRSVSWYQQTPGQGLQFLFEYFSETQRNKGNFPGRFSGRQFSNSRSEMNVSTLELGDSALYLCASSPGGRNQETQYFGPGTRLLVL.

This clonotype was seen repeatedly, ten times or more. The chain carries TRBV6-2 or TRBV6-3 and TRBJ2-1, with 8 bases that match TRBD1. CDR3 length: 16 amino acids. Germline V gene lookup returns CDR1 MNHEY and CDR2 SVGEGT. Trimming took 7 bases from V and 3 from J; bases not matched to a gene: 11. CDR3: CASKGPGQAVYNEQFF. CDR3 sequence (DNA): TGTGCCAGCAAGGGGCCGGGACAGGCAGTCTACAATGAGCAGTTCTTC.

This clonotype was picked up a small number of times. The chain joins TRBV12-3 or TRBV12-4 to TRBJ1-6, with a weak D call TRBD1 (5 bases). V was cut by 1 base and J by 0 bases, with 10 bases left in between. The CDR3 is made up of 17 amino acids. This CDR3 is CASSLGQGGSYNSPLHF. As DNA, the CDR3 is TGTGCCAGCAGTTTAGGCCAGGGAGGCTCCTATAATTCACCCCTCCACTTT.

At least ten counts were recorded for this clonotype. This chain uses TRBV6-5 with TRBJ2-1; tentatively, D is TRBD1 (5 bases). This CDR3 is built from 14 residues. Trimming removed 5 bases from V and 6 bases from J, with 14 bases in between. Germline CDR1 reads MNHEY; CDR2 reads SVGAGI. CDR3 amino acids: CASSPLGAANEQFF. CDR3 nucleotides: TGTGCCAGCAGTCCTCTAGGGGCGGCCAATGAGCAGTTCTTC.

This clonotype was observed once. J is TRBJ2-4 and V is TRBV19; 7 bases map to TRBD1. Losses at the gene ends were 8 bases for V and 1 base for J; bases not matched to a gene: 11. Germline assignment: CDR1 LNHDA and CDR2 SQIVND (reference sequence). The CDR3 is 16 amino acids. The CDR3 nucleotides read TGTGCCAGTTCTAAAGACAGGGATTCCGCCAAAAACATTCAGTACTTC. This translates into CASSKDRDSAKNIQYF.

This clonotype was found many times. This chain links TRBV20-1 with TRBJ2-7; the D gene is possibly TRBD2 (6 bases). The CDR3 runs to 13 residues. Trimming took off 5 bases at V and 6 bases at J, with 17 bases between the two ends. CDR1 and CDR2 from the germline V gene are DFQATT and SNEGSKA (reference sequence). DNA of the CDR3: TGCAGTGCTCACCTAGGGAGGTCGGGCGAGCAGTACTTC. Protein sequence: CSAHLGRSGEQYF.

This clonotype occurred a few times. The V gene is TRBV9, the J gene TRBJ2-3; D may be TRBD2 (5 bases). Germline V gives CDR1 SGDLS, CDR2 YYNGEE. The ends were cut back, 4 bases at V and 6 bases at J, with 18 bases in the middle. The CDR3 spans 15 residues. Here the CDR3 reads CASSPPRSEEDTQYF. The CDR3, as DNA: TGTGCCAGCAGCCCACCCCGTAGCGAGGAGGATACGCAGTATTTT. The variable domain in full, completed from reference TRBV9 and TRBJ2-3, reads DSGVTQTPKHLITATGQRVTLRCSPRSGDLSVYWYQQSLDQGLQFLIQYYNGEERAKGNILERFSAQQFPDLHSELNLSSLELGDSALYFCASSPPRSEEDTQYFGPGTRLTVL.

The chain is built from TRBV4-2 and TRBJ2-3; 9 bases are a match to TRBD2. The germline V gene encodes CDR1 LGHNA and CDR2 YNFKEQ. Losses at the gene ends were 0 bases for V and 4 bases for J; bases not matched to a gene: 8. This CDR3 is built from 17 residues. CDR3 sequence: CASSQDPQRGAADTQYF. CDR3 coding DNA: TGTGCCAGCAGCCAAGATCCCCAGCGGGGGGCAGCAGATACGCAGTATTTT.

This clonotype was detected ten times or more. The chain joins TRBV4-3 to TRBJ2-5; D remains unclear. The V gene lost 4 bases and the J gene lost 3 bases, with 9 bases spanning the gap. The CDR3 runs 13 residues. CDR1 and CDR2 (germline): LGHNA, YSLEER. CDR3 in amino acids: CASSLARKETQYF. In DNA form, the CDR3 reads TGCGCCAGCAGCCTCGCACGCAAAGAGACCCAGTACTTC.

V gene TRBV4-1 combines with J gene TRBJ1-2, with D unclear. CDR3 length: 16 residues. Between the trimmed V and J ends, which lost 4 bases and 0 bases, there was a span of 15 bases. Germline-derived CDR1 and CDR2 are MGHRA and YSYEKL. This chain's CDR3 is CASSPSAAEANYGYTF. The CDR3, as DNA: TGCGCCAGCAGCCCCTCGGCGGCCGAAGCTAACTATGGCTACACCTTC.